These T cell receptor beta chains were read from a single sample in a study of blood T cell repertoires in COVID-19. TCRdb keeps only in-frame clones here, not all; method: immunoSEQ multiplex PCR. The sample has about 86,000 clones, approximately 83% seen once. The sample comprised peripheral blood. These receptors were obtained from a woman older than 75 with active or convalescent COVID-19. The CDR3 runs from the conserved cysteine through the conserved F or W. A D gene is named only where the DNA matches it firmly. Rows give clone size only sometimes, using once, few, many, or a class for an expanded clone.

>.|TRBV6-5|.|TRBJ2-5
TGTGCCAGCAGTTACTCGCGGTCTCAAGAGACCCAGTACTTC
CASSYSRSQETQYF
>TRBD1|TRBV19|.|TRBJ2-6
TGTGCCAGTAGTATAGACAGGGGGTCTGGGGCCAACGTCCTGACTTTC
CASSIDRGSGANVLTF
>.|TRBV5-1|.|TRBJ2-7
TGCGCCAGCAGCTTGCGCAGTCTCGACGAGCAGTACTTC
CASSLRSLDEQYF
>.|TRBV19|.|TRBJ2-2
TGTGCCAGTAGTACTACAAGGGGGACCGGGGAGCTGTTTTTT
CASSTTRGTGELFF
>.|TRBV6-6|.|TRBJ2-7
TGTGCCAGCAGCCGACGACCCTCGGGCGAGCAGTACTTC
CASSRRPSGEQYF
>.|TRBV20-1|once|TRBJ1-1
TGCAGTGCTAGTCTTAGGACTAACACTGAAGCTTTCTTT
CSASLRTNTEAFF
>TRBD1|TRBV2|once|TRBJ1-2
TGTGCCAGCCGGGACAGGGGGAGGCAAGGCTACACCTTC
CASRDRGRQGYTF
>.|TRBV5-5|.|TRBJ1-2
TGTGCCAGCAGCTTCGAGTATGGCTACACCTTC
CASSFEYGYTF
>TRBD1|TRBV28|once|TRBJ1-5
TGTGCCAGCAGTTTTAACAGGGGTTTCGTTCAGCCCCAGCATTTT
CASSFNRGFVQPQHF
>TRBD2|TRBV7-2|.|TRBJ2-3
TGTGCCAGCAGCCAGGGCGCGAGCGGGGGCACAGATACGCAGTATTTT
CASSQGASGGTDTQYF
>TRBD2|TRBV25-1|.|TRBJ2-3
TGTGCCAGCAGTGAAATTAGCGGGAGTGGGTCAGATACGCAGTATTTT
CASSEISGSGSDTQYF
>TRBD1|TRBV20-1|.|TRBJ1-2
TGCAGTGCTAGTGGAACAGGGGGCGTAGGCTATGGCTACACCTTC
CSASGTGGVGYGYTF
>.|TRBV5-6|.|TRBJ1-2
TGTGCCAGCACCCGACTTGGACAGTCCAACTATGGCTACACCTTC
CASTRLGQSNYGYTF
>TRBD2|TRBV18|.|TRBJ2-7
TGTGCCAGCTCACCGGGCAAGCGGGAGAGATACGAGCAGTACTTC
CASSPGKRERYEQYF
>.|TRBV7-2|.|TRBJ2-2
TGTGCCAGCGGGAAGGACTTCGGTAGCACCGGGGAGCTGTTTTTT
CASGKDFGSTGELFF
>.|TRBV2|.|TRBJ1-3
TGTGCCAGCAGTGAGTCAGGAAACACCATATATTTT
CASSESGNTIYF
>.|TRBV3-1/TRBV3-2|.|TRBJ1-2
TGTGCCAGCTCGCAGTTGTGGTATGGCTACACCTTC
CASSQLWYGYTF
>TRBD1|TRBV19|.|TRBJ1-5
TGTGCCAGTAGTCAGGGGGGAGAGCAGCCCCAGCATTTT
CASSQGGEQPQHF
>TRBD2|TRBV4-1|.|TRBJ2-1
TGCGCCAGCAGCCAAGATCCCCCTAGCGGGAGCTGGCATGAGCAGTTCTTC
CASSQDPPSGSWHEQFF
>.|TRBV7-9|few|TRBJ2-5
TGTGCCAGCAGCTTTTCCTCACTGGAGACCCAGTACTTC
CASSFSSLETQYF
>TRBD1|TRBV3-1/TRBV3-2|.|TRBJ1-2
TGTGCCAGCAGCCAAGACCAGGGGGCGGGGGGCTACACCTTC
CASSQDQGAGGYTF
>TRBD2|TRBV6-2/TRBV6-3|.|TRBJ2-3
TGTGCCAGCAGCCCCGTTGGGACTAGCGGGTACACAGATACGCAGTATTTT
CASSPVGTSGYTDTQYF
>TRBD2|TRBV28|.|TRBJ2-7
TGTGCCAGCAGCCGTCTAGCGGGAAGTTCCTACGAGCAGTACTTC
CASSRLAGSSYEQYF
>TRBD1|TRBV4-3|once|TRBJ2-7
TGCGCCAGCAGCCAGAGTCCGGGACAGATATACGAGCAGTACTTC
CASSQSPGQIYEQYF
>.|TRBV19|.|TRBJ2-3
TGTGCCAGTAGACAGGAAAGGGCACCAGGGGATACGCAGTATTTT
CASRQERAPGDTQYF
>.|TRBV4-1|.|TRBJ2-7
TGCGCCAGCAGCCCAGATACCAGGGTCTACGAGCAGTACTTC
CASSPDTRVYEQYF
>.|TRBV19|.|TRBJ1-5
TGTGCCAGTCGAACGGGAGTCAATCAGCCCCAGCATTTT
CASRTGVNQPQHF
>TRBD2|TRBV7-2|.|TRBJ2-7
TGTGCCAGCAGCCCGGGACTAGAAGTCTACGAGCAGTACTTC
CASSPGLEVYEQYF
>TRBD1|TRBV6-5|.|TRBJ1-5
TGTACCTCATGGGACAGGGTTGGTCAGCCCCAGCATTTT
CTSWDRVGQPQHF
>.|TRBV20-1|.|TRBJ1-6
TGCAGTGCTAGTAGGACCGCTTACAGGGTGGGGAATTCACCCCTCCACTTT
CSASRTAYRVGNSPLHF
>TRBD2|TRBV6-2/TRBV6-3|.|TRBJ2-7
TGTGCCAGCAGTTACCCCCTAGCGGGGGTAAACTACGAGCAGTACTTC
CASSYPLAGVNYEQYF